This T cell receptor beta chain came from a study of T cell changes during pregnancy in multiple sclerosis. Germline lookup yields CDR1 SGHTA and CDR2 FQGNSA. The CDR3 length is 13 residues. J lost 4 bases, V lost 5 bases, and 5 bases had no gene match. This clone was detected only once. Generated by immunoSEQ multiplex PCR, the TCRdb table keeps only in-frame clones and is missing some. In the table there are some 110,000 clones, 75% to 95% of which are singletons. The source material was peripheral blood, sampled before pregnancy. This TCR was recovered from a female donor with multiple sclerosis, enrolled in a pregnancy study. V and J are TRBV7-2 and TRBJ2-7, with 7 bases lining up with TRBD1. The CDR3 region has the DNA TGTGCCAGCAGCGGAACAGGGGTGTACGAGCAGTACTTC. Its protein is CASSGTGVYEQYF. Variable domain in full (rest from reference TRBV7-2 and TRBJ2-7): GAGVSQSPSNKVTEKGKDVELRCDPISGHTALYWYRQSLGQGLEFLIYFQGNSAPDKSGLPSDRFSAERTGGSVSTLTIQRTQQEDSAVYLCASSGTGVYEQYFGPGTRLTVT.